This T cell receptor beta chain was profiled in a study of cytomegalovirus exposure and HLA in healthy donors. Regarding the study as a whole: TCR beta sequences numbering fewer than 20,000 were associated with HLA alleles at 0.05 false discovery rate in a later analysis. According to a later analysis, most TCR beta chains associated with CMV appeared HLA-restricted.

It was with 60 Vbeta and 13 Jbeta primers that the PCR ran. TCRdb keeps only in-frame clones here, not all; method: immunoSEQ multiplex PCR. The listing records 150,000 or so clones. Note on this clone: What it binds is not known.

Sequenced material: PBMCs. The receptor comes from a man between 25 and 39 years old in good health and CMV-seronegative.

CDR3 DNA: TGTGCCAGCAGTGGGACAGTCTCGAGGAAGAATTCACCCCTCCACTTT. As protein: CASSGTVSRKNSPLHF. This chain uses TRBV2 with TRBJ1-6, with D possibly matching TRBD1 (6 bases). The V and J ends lost 4 bases and 7 bases respectively, with 17 bases between them. The CDR3 spans 16 residues. The germline V gene has CDR1 SNHLY and CDR2 FYNNEI.